The subject of this entry is one TCR beta chain. Its antigen is as yet unknown. The sample originates from a study of T-cell reconstitution after alpha-beta-depleted transplantation in children. Study conclusions and caveats: Diversity and T-cell counts at one year after transplant derived mostly from new T cells.

The authors prepared the TCRbeta library with unique molecular identifiers. TCRdb redid the calling of the PCR reads with MiXCR, one entry per CDR3 protein. This table holds more than 500,000 distinct CDR3 sequences, approximately 10% found once. The CDR3 consists of 15 residues. Germline assignment: CDR1 SGHVS and CDR2 FQNEAQ. The ends were cut back, 1 base at V and 7 bases at J, with 13 bases in the middle. The J gene is TRBJ1-4, the V gene TRBV7-8; D call uncertain. The receptor's source is a female patient between 2 and 15 years old who had a stem cell transplant for aplastic anemia, so the T cells may come from the graft donor. The material sequenced was PBMCs, mostly from graft donor cells, taken 180 days after TCRalphabeta/CD19-depleted stem cell transplant. In DNA, the CDR3 is TGTGCCAGCAGCTTAGACGGCGATAGAGGTGAAAAACTGTTTTTT. It is translated as CASSLDGDRGEKLFF.